This TCR beta chain was recovered during a study of T cell changes during pregnancy in multiple sclerosis (dated by TCRdb to between 2018 and 2021). For the wider study: Changes in the T cell repertoire over the course of pregnancy were examined in this study in women with multiple sclerosis.

Libraries were constructed by the immunoSEQ multiplex PCR assay. The table was pulled from immuneACCESS by TCRdb, which kept in-frame rearrangements only. Such tables lose some clones; where checked, under half of the loss comes from unresolved V genes, and the rest has no known cause. Within this sample are around 70,000 clones, with approximately 92% of them counted one time only. The ten most abundant clones make up 2% to 2.5% of the sample. A distance of 16 bases separates the germline ends of V and J, which lose 7 bases and 7 bases respectively. The CDR3 contains 14 residues, cysteine and phenylalanine counted. Just CDR3 DNA is preserved here, 42 bases in frame from base 1. The germline V gene (reference sequence) gives CDR1 as MNHEY and CDR2 as SMNVEV. This clone was recorded once. Its antigen is still unknown. No quality values exist for individual bases; no much larger clone is one base distant.

The origin of this receptor is a female donor with multiple sclerosis, enrolled in a pregnancy study. The sequencing here drew on peripheral blood, taken before pregnancy. The sequence joins TRBV27 to TRBJ2-2, and the D gene may be TRBD1, 6 bases matching. The CDR3 here reads CASTSRGRGGELFF. The nucleotides read TGTGCCAGCACCTCACGCGGCAGGGGCGGGGAGCTGTTTTTT.